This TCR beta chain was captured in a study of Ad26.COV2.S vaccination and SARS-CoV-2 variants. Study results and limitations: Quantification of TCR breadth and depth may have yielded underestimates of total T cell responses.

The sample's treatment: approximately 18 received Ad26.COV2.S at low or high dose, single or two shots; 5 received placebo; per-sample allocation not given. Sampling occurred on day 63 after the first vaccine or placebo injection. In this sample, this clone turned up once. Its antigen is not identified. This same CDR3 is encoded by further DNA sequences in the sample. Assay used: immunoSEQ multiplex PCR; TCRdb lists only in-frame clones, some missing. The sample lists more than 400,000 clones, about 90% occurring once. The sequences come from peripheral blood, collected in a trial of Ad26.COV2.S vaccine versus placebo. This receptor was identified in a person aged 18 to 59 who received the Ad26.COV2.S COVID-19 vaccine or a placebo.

As DNA, the CDR3 is TGTGCCAGCAGCCAGACAGGGGGCTATGGCTACACCTTC. Its protein product is CASSQTGGYGYTF. V gene TRBV3-1 (or the pseudogene TRBV3-2) combines with J gene TRBJ1-2, with 9 bases identical to TRBD1. The CDR3 runs to 13 residues. CDR1 and CDR2 from the germline V gene are LGHDT and YNNKEL (reference sequence). Germline trimming cut 3 bases from V and 4 bases from J; bases unmatched to any gene: 0.